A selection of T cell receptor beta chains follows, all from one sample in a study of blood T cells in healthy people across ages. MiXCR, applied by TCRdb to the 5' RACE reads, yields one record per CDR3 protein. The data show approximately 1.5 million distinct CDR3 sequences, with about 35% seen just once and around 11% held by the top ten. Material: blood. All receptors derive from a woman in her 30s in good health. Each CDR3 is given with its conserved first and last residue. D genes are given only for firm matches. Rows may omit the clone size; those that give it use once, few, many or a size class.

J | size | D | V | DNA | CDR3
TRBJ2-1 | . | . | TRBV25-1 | TGTGCCAGCAGTGATGCACAGGGAAGGCGTAGTGAGCAGTTCTTC | CASSDAQGRRSEQFF
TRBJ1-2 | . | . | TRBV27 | TGTGCCAGCAGTTTATCTAATTTCCACTATGGCTACACCTTC | CASSLSNFHYGYTF
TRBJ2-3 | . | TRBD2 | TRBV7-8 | TGTGCCAGCAGCTTAATTAGCGGGACAGATACGCAGTATTTT | CASSLISGTDTQYF
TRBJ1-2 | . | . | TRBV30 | TGTGCCTGGAGTAGTGTCGGCCTACGCTATGGCTACACCTTC | CAWSSVGLRYGYTF
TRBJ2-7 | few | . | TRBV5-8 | TGTGCCCCCCGGCAGCCACTCTCCTACGAGCAGTACTTC | CAPRQPLSYEQYF
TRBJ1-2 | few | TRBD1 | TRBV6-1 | TGTGCCAGCAGTGAAGCGGCAGGGGGCGGCTATGGCTACACCTTC | CASSEAAGGGYGYTF
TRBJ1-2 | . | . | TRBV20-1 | TGCAGTGCTAGAGATCAAAAGGGGGTATATGGCTACACCTTC | CSARDQKGVYGYTF
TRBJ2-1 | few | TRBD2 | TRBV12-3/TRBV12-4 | TGTGCCAGCAGTTTTGCGGGGGGGCTTAAGAATGAGCAGTTCTTC | CASSFAGGLKNEQFF
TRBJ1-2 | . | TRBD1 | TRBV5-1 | TGCGCCAGCAGCTATCTCTGGGGACAGGCAAGCAACTATGGCTACACCTTC | CASSYLWGQASNYGYTF
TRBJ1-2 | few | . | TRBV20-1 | TGCAGTGCTAAACGCAGGGATTATGGCTACACCTTC | CSAKRRDYGYTF
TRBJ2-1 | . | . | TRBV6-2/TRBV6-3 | TGTGCCAGCAGTTACTCGAGGGGCTTAAACAATGAGCAGTTCTTC | CASSYSRGLNNEQFF
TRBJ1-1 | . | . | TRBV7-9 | TGTGCCAGCAGCTTAGACGGCAATTTGAACACTGAAGCTTTCTTT | CASSLDGNLNTEAFF
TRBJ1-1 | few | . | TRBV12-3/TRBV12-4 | TGTGCCAGCAGTTACCAAGTCCGGGGCACTGAAGCTTTCTTT | CASSYQVRGTEAFF
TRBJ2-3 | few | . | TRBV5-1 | TGCGCCAGCGTTTGGGGGGCGAGCACAGATACGCAGTATTTT | CASVWGASTDTQYF
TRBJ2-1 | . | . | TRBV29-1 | TGCAGCGTTGAAAGGACAGCAAACAATGAGCAGTTCTTC | CSVERTANNEQFF
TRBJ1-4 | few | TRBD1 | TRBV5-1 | TGCGCCAGCAGACCTACAGGGGCTAATGAAAAACTGTTTTTT | CASRPTGANEKLFF
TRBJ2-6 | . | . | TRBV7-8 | TGTGCCAGCAGCCCCGTCGGACGGGCCTCTGGGGCCAACGTCCTGACTTTC | CASSPVGRASGANVLTF
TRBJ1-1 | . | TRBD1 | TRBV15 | TGTGCCACCAGCAGAGATAGGGGGCTTATGGAAGGGGGGAGCACTGAAGCTTTCTTT | CATSRDRGLMEGGSTEAFF